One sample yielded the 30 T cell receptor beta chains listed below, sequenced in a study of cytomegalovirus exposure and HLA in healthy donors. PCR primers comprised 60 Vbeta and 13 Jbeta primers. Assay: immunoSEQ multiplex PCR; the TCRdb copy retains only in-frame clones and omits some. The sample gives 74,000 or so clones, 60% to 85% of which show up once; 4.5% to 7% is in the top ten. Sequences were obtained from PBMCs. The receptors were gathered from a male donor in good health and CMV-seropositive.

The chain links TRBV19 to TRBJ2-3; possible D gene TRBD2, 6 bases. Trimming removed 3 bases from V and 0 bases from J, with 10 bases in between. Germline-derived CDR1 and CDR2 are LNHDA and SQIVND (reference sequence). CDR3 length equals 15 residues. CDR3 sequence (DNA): TGTGCCAGTAGTATCCGGGACTCAAGCACAGATACGCAGTATTTT. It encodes CASSIRDSSTDTQYF. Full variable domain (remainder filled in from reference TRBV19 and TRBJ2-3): DGGITQSPKYLFRKEGQNVTLSCEQNLNHDAMYWYRQDPGQGLRLIYYSQIVNDFQKGDIAEGYSVSREKKESFPLTVTSAQKNPTAFYLCASSIRDSSTDTQYFGPGTRLTVL.

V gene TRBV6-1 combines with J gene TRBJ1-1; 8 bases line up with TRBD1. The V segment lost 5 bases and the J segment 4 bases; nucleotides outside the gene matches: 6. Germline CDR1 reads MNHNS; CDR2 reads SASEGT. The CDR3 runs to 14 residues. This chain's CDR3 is CASSPRGLGTEAFF. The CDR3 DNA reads TGTGCCAGCAGTCCCAGGGGGCTAGGCACTGAAGCTTTCTTT.

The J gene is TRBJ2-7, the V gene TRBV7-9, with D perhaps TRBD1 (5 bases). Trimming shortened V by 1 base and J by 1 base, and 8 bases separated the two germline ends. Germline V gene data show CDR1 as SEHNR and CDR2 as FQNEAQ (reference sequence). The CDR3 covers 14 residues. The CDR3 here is CASSLGGRSYEQYF. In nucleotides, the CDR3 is TGTGCCAGCAGCTTAGGGGGCAGGTCCTACGAGCAGTACTTC.

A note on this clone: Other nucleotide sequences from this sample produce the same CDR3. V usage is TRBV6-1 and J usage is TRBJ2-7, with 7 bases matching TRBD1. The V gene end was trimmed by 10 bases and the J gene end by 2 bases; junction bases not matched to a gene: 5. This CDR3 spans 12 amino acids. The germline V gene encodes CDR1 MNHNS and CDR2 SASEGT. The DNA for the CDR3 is TGTGCCAAAGGGACAGAACCCTACGAGCAGTACTTC. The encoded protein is CAKGTEPYEQYF.

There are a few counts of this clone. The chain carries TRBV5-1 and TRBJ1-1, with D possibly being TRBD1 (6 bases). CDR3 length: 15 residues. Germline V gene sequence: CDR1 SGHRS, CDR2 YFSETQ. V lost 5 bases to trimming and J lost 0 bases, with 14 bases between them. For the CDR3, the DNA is TGCGCCAGCAGGTGGGGCAGGGGAATGAACACTGAAGCTTTCTTT. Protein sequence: CASRWGRGMNTEAFF.

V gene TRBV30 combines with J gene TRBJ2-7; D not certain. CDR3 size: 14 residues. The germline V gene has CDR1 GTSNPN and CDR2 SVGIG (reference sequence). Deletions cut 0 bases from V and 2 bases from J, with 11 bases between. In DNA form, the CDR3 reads TGTGCCTGGAGTGTAGTCAGGTTCCCCTACGAGCAGTACTTC. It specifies CAWSVVRFPYEQYF. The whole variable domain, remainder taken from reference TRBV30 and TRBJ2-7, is SQTIHQWPATLVQPVGSPLSLECTVEGTSNPNLYWYRQAAGRGLQLLFYSVGIGQISSEVPQNLSASRPQDRQFILSSKKLLLSDSGFYLCAWSVVRFPYEQYFGPGTRLTVT.

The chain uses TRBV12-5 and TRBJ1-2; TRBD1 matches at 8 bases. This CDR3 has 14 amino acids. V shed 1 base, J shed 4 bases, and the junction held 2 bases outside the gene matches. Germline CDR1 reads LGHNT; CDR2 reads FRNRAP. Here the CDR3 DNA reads TGTGCTAGTGGTTTGGCTGGGACAGGCTATGGCTACACCTTC. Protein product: CASGLAGTGYGYTF.

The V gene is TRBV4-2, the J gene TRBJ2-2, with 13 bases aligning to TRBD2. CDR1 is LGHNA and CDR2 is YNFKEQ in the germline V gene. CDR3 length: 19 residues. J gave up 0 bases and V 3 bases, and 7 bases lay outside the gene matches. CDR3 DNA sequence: TGTGCCAGCAGCCAGCCCGGGACTAGCGGGATTCCGAACACCGGGGAGCTGTTTTTT. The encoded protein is CASSQPGTSGIPNTGELFF.

CDR3 sequence (DNA): TGTGCCAGCAGCCAAGAAGGGACAACTTACTTC. It encodes CASSQEGTTYF. V usage is TRBV4-2 and J usage is TRBJ2-7; D might be TRBD1 (6 bases). The CDR3 runs 11 residues. In germline, CDR1 is LGHNA, CDR2 YNFKEQ. The ends were cut back, 0 bases at V and 13 bases at J, with 10 bases in the middle.

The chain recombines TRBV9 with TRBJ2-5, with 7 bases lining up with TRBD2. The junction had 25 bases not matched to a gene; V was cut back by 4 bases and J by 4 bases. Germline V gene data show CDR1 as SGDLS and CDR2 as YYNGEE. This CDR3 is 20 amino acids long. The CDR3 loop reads CASSPSIPSGGWEGRETQYF. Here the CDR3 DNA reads TGTGCCAGCAGCCCAAGTATTCCCTCTGGGGGGTGGGAGGGTAGAGAGACCCAGTACTTC.

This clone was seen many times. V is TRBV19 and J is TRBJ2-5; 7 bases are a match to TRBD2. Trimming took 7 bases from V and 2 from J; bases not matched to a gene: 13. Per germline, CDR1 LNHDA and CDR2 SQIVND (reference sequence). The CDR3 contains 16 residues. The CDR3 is CASTETPWEGQETQYF. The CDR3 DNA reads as TGTGCCAGTACCGAAACCCCTTGGGAGGGTCAAGAGACCCAGTACTTC.

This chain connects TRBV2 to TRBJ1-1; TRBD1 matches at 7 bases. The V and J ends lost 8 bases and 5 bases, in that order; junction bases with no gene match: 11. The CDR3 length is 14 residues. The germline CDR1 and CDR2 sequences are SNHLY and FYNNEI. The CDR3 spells CASVTTTGETEAFF. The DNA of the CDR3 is TGTGCCAGCGTGACTACTACAGGGGAAACTGAAGCTTTCTTT. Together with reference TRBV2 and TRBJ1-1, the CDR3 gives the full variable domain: EPEVTQTPSHQVTQMGQEVILRCVPISNHLYFYWYRQILGQKVEFLVSFYNNEISEKSEIFDDQFSVERPDGSNFTLKIRSTKLEDSAMYFCASVTTTGETEAFFGQGTRLTVV.

The CDR3 sequence is CASSAEGTAYTEAFF. The CDR3 DNA follows: TGCGCCAGCAGCGCGGAAGGGACAGCTTACACTGAAGCTTTCTTT. The chain employs TRBV5-1 and TRBJ1-1, with 7 bases that match TRBD1. This CDR3 has 15 residues. J lost 3 bases, V lost 4 bases, and 9 bases had no gene match. Germline CDR1 reads SGHRS; CDR2 reads YFSETQ.

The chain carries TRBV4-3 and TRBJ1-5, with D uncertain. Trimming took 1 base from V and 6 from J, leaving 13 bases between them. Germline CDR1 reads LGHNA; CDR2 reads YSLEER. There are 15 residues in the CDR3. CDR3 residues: CASSQAREGGQPQHF. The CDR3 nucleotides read TGCGCCAGCAGCCAAGCCCGGGAAGGTGGTCAGCCCCAGCATTTT.

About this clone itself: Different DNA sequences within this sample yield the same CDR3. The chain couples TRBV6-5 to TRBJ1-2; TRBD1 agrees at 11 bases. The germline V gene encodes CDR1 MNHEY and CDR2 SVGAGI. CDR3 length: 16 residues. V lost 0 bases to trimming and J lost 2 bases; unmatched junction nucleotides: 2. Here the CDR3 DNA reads TGTGCCAGCAGTTACTCTCGGACAGGGGGCAACTATGGCTACACCTTC. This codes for CASSYSRTGGNYGYTF.

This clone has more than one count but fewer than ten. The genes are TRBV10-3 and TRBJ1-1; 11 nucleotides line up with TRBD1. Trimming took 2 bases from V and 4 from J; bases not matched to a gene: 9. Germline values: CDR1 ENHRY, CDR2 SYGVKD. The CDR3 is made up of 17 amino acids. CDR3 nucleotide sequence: TGTGCCATCAGTGAGCCATGGACAGGGGGCTTTGGCACTGAAGCTTTCTTT. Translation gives CAISEPWTGGFGTEAFF.

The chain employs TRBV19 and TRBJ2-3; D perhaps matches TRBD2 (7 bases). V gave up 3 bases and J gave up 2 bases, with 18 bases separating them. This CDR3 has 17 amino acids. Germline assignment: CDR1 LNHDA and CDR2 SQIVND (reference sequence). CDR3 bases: TGTGCCAGTAGTATTGGGTCGGGGGGACACATCACAGATACGCAGTATTTT. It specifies CASSIGSGGHITDTQYF. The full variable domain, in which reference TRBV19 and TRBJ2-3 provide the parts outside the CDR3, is DGGITQSPKYLFRKEGQNVTLSCEQNLNHDAMYWYRQDPGQGLRLIYYSQIVNDFQKGDIAEGYSVSREKKESFPLTVTSAQKNPTAFYLCASSIGSGGHITDTQYFGPGTRLTVL.

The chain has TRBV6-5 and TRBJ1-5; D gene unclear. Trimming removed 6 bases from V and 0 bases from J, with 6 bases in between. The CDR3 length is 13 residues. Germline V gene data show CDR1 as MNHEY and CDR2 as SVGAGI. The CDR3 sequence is CASRSYSNQPQHF. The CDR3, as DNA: TGTGCCAGCAGGAGTTATAGCAATCAGCCCCAGCATTTT.

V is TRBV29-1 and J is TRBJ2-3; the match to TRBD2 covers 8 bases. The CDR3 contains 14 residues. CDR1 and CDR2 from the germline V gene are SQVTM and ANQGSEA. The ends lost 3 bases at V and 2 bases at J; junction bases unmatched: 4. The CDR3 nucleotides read TGCAGCGTTGAGGCGGGGGGAAACACAGATACGCAGTATTTT. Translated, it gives CSVEAGGNTDTQYF.

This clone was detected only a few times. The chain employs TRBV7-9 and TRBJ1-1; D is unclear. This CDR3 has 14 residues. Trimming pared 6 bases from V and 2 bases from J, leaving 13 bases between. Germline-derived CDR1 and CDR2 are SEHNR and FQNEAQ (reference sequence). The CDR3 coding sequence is TGTGCCAGCAGAGTAGGAGGGTTTAACACTGAAGCTTTCTTT. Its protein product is CASRVGGFNTEAFF.

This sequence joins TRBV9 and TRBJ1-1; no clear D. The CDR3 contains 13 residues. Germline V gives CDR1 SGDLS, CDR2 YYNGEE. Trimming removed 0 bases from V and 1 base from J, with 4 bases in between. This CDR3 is CASSVGANTEAFF. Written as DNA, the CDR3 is TGTGCCAGCAGCGTAGGGGCGAACACTGAAGCTTTCTTT. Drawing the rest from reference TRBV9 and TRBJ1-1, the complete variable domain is DSGVTQTPKHLITATGQRVTLRCSPRSGDLSVYWYQQSLDQGLQFLIQYYNGEERAKGNILERFSAQQFPDLHSELNLSSLELGDSALYFCASSVGANTEAFFGQGTRLTVV.

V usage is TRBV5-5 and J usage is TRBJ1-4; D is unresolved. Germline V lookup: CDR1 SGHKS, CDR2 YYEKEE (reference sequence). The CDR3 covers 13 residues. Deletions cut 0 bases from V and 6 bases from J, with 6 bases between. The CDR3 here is CASSLVADEKLFF. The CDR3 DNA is TGTGCCAGCAGCTTGGTGGCAGATGAAAAACTGTTTTTT.

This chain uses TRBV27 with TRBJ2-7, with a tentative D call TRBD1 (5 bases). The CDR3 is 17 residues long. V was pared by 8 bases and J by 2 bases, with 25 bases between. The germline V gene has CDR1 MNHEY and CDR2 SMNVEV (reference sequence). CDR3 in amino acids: CASPTSGGKHRTYEQYF. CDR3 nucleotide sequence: TGTGCCAGCCCCACCTCGGGCGGAAAGCACAGGACCTACGAGCAGTACTTC.

CDR3 protein: CASSYSQTGGQPQHF. The CDR3 DNA sequence: TGTGCCAGCAGTTACTCTCAGACAGGGGGCCAGCCCCAGCATTTT. V and J are TRBV6-5 and TRBJ1-5; 10 positions agree with TRBD1. With 0 bases clipped from V and 7 bases from J, the junction kept 3 bases outside the gene matches. Looked up from germline, CDR1 is MNHEY and CDR2 is SVGAGI. This CDR3 comprises 15 residues.

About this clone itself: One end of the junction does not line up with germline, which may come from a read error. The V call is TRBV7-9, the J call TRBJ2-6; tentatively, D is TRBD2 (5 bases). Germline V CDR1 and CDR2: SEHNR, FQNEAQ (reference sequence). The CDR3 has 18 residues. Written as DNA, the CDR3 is TGTTCCAGCAGCTTAGCCCCGAGGGCACTCTCTGGGGCCAACGTCCTGACTTTC. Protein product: CSSSLAPRALSGANVLTF. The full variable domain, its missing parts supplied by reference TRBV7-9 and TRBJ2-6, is DTGVSQNPRHKITKRGQNVTFRCDPISEHNRLYWYRQTLGQGPEFLTYFQNEAQLEKSRLLSDRFSAERPKGSFSTLEIQRTEQGDSAMYLCSSSLAPRALSGANVLTFGAGSRLTVL.

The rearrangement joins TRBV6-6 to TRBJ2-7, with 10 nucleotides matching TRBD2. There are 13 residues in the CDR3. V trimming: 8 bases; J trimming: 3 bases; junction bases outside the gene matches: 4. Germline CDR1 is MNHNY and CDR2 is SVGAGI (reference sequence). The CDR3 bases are TGTGCCAGCTCCGGGACTAGCGACTACGAGCAGTACTTC. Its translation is CASSGTSDYEQYF.

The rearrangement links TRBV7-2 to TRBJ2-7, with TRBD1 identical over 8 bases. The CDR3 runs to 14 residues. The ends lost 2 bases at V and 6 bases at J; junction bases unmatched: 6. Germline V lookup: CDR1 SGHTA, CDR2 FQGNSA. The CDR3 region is CASSLSGQGAEQYF. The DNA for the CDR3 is TGTGCCAGCAGCTTATCCGGACAGGGTGCCGAGCAGTACTTC.

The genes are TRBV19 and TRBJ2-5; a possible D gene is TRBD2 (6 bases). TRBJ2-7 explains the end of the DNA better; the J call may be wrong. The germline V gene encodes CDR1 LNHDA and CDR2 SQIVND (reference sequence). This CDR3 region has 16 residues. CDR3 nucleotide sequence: TGTGCCAGTAGTATAGCGGCCGAACGGGGGTACTACGAGCAGTACTTC. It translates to CASSIAAERGYYEQYF.

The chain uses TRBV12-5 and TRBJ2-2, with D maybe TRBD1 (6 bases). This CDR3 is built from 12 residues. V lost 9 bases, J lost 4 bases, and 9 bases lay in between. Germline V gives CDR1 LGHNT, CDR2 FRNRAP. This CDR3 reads CASQGSTGELFF. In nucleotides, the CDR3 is TGTGCTAGCCAGGGGAGCACCGGGGAGCTGTTTTTT.

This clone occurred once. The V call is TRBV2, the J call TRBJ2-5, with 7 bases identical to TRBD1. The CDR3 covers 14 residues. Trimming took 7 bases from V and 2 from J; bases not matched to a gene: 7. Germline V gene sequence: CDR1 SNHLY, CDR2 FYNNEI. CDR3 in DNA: TGTGCCAGCACGCAACAGGGGCGACAAGAGACCCAGTACTTC. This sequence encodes CASTQQGRQETQYF.